The subject of this entry is one T cell receptor (beta chain). The CDR3 has 14 amino acids. Between the trimmed V and J ends, which lost 0 bases and 1 base, there was a span of 7 bases. Germline CDR1 WNHNN, CDR2 SYGVQD (reference sequence). This table comes from immunoSEQ multiplex PCR, and its TCRdb copy is limited to in-frame clones, with some not included. The table includes 40,000 to 55,000 clones, about nine tenths detected once. The data belong to a study of T cell changes during pregnancy in multiple sclerosis. This receptor was obtained from a female donor in good health, enrolled as a control in a pregnancy study. The specimen was peripheral blood, collected in the first trimester of pregnancy. The V call is TRBV10-1, the J call TRBJ2-7; D remains unclear. CDR3 amino acids: CASSESFGSYEQYF. The CDR3 coding sequence is TGCGCCAGCAGTGAGTCGTTCGGTTCCTACGAGCAGTACTTC.